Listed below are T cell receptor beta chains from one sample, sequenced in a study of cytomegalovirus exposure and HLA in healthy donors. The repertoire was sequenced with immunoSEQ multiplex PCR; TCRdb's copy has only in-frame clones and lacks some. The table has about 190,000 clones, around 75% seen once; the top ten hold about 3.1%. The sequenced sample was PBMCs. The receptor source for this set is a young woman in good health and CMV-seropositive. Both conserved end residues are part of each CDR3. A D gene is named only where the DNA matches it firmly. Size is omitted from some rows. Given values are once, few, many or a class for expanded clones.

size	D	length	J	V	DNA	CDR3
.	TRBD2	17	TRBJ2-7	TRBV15	TGTGCCACCAGCACCCGCCTGGGACTAGCGGCCTCCTACGAGCAGTACTTC	CATSTRLGLAASYEQYF
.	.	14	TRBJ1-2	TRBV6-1	TGTGCCAGCAGTGTCTCCAGGAGGGCCGATGGCTACACCTTC	CASSVSRRADGYTF
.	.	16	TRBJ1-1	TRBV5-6	TGTGCCAGCAGCTTGGGGCCCCCCGGGACTACGGGGGGAGCTTTCTTT	CASSLGPPGTTGGAFF
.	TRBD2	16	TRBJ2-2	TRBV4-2	TGTGCCAGCAGCCAAGGGGCGGGGGCGAACACCGGGGAGCTGTTTTTT	CASSQGAGANTGELFF
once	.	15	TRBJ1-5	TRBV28	TGTGCCAGCAGTTTAGTTACAATCGCGGGTCAGCCCCAGCATTTT	CASSLVTIAGQPQHF
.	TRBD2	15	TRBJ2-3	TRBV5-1	TGCGCCAGCAGCTTGGAACTAGCGGATTCAGATACGCAGTATTTT	CASSLELADSDTQYF
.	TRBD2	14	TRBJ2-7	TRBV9	TGTGCCAGCAGCGTAGTTGCTAGCGGCTACGAGCAGTACTTC	CASSVVASGYEQYF
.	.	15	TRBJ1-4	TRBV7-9	TGTGCCAGCAACCGGGGGGACCGGGTCGGCGAGGGGATGTTTTTT	CASNRGDRVGEGMFF
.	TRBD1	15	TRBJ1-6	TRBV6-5	TGCGCCAGCAGAACGGCGGGACAGGTTAATTCACCCCTCCACTTT	CASRTAGQVNSPLHF
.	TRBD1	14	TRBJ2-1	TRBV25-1	TGTGCCAGCAGTACCCGACAGGGGCCCAATGAGCAGTTCTTC	CASSTRQGPNEQFF
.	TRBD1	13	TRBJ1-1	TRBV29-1	TGCAGCGGTGACAGGGGGGTGAACACTGAAGCTTTCTTT	CSGDRGVNTEAFF
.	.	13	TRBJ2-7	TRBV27	TGTGCCAGCAGCCCCTCGACTGGCTACGAGCAGTACTTC	CASSPSTGYEQYF
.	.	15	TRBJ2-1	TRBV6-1	TGTGCCAGCAACCCCTCTGGGGCAGGGTTTTATGAGCAGTTCTTC	CASNPSGAGFYEQFF
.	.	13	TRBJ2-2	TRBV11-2	TGTGCCAGCAGCCTATGGAACACCGGGGAGCTGTTTTTT	CASSLWNTGELFF
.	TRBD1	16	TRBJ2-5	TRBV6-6	TGTGCCAGCAGTTCTCGGGGGCAGGGGGCATCGGAGACCCAGTACTTC	CASSSRGQGASETQYF
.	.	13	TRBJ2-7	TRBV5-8	TGTGCCAGCAGCTTGCAAGCCTCCTACGAGCAGTACTTC	CASSLQASYEQYF
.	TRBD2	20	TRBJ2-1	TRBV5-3	TGTGCCAGAAGCTATACCTCAGACGGACTAGCGGGAGGGAACTACAATGAGCAGTTCTTC	CARSYTSDGLAGGNYNEQFF
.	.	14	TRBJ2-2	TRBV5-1	TGCGCCAGCAGCTTAACAGGGAACACCGGGGAGCTGTTTTTT	CASSLTGNTGELFF
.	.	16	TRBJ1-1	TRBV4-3	TGCGCCAGCAGCCAAGAGGTTAGACAATTGGGCACTGAAGCTTTCTTT	CASSQEVRQLGTEAFF
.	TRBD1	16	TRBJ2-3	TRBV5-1	TGCGCCAGCAGCTTGGGGGGCCCCGACAGGGTAGATACGCAGTATTTT	CASSLGGPDRVDTQYF
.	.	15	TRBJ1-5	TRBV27	TGTGCCAGCAGTTTATCGAGAGGTTCTAATCAGCCCCAGCATTTT	CASSLSRGSNQPQHF
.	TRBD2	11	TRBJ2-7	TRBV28	TGTGCCAGCAGTGATGGACTAGCTAGCTACTTC	CASSDGLASYF
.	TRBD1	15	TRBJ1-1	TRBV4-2	TGTGCCAGCAGCCAGGGGGAGACAGGGGGCACTGAAGCTTTCTTT	CASSQGETGGTEAFF
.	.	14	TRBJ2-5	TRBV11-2	TGTGCCAGCAGCTTACGACCGGGTTCCGAGACCCAGTACTTC	CASSLRPGSETQYF
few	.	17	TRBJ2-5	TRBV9	TGTGCCAGCAGCGTAAGGGGGCTAGCGGGCTACCAAGAGACCCAGTACTTC	CASSVRGLAGYQETQYF
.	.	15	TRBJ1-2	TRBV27	TGTGCCAGCAGTTTTTTGGGGGCCGATATATTGGGCTACACCTTC	CASSFLGADILGYTF
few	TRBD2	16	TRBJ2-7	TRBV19	TGTGCCAGTAGTACCCATACCTTAGCGGGAGCCTACGAGCAGTACTTC	CASSTHTLAGAYEQYF
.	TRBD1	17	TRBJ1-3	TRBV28	TGTGCCAGCAGTCTAATCTACAGGGGGAGTCCCGGAAACACCATATATTTT	CASSLIYRGSPGNTIYF
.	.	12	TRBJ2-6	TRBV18	TGTGCCAGCTCTCCGGGAACCAGCGTCCTGACTTTC	CASSPGTSVLTF